Sequencing of this T cell receptor beta chain was carried out in a study of T cells of healthy individuals. TCRdb redid the calling of the 5' RACE reads with MiXCR, one entry per CDR3 protein. The sample includes some 100,000 distinct CDR3 sequences, roughly a sixth of them seen just once. The CDR3 extends over 15 amino acids. Per germline, CDR1 LNHNV and CDR2 YYDKDF (reference sequence). Germline trimming cut 3 bases from V and 2 bases from J; bases unmatched to any gene: 4. This clonotype was seen ten or more times. The chain employs TRBV15 and TRBJ2-3; 8 bases align to TRBD2. The sequence came from a human donor in good health. Written as DNA, the CDR3 is TGTGCCACCAGCAGCCTAGCGGGTCCCACAGATACGCAGTATTTT. It codes for CATSSLAGPTDTQYF.